This T cell receptor beta chain was recovered during a study of T cell responses to AZD1222 COVID-19 vaccine. This CDR3 has 14 residues. Losses at the gene ends were 4 bases for V and 0 bases for J; bases not matched to a gene: 0. Germline V gene lookup returns CDR1 SEHNR and CDR2 FQNEAQ (reference sequence). The method was immunoSEQ multiplex PCR; TCRdb's version includes in-frame clones alone and lacks a portion of them. The sample holds more than 85,000 clones; 70% to 90% are singletons and the top ten take roughly 4.4%. Turning to this clone: Its antigen is undetermined.

Pooled in the analysis were second doses at about 4 or about 12 weeks. Study-wide results and limits: Spike-specific TCR repertoires showed rising breadth and depth after two AZD1222 doses. Without day 14 samples, only post-peak T cell repertoires were studied.

The receptor was derived from an adult who received the AZD1222 COVID-19 vaccine. The chain couples TRBV7-9 to TRBJ2-3; 8 nucleotides align to TRBD2. The material sequenced was peripheral blood, taken 28 days after the second AZD1222 dose. CDR3 residues: CASSWTSSTDTQYF. The CDR3 DNA reads as TGTGCCAGCAGCTGGACTAGCAGCACAGATACGCAGTATTTT. The full variable domain, in which reference TRBV7-9 and TRBJ2-3 provide the parts outside the CDR3, is DTGVSQNPRHKITKRGQNVTFRCDPISEHNRLYWYRQTLGQGPEFLTYFQNEAQLEKSRLLSDRFSAERPKGSFSTLEIQRTEQGDSAMYLCASSWTSSTDTQYFGPGTRLTVL.